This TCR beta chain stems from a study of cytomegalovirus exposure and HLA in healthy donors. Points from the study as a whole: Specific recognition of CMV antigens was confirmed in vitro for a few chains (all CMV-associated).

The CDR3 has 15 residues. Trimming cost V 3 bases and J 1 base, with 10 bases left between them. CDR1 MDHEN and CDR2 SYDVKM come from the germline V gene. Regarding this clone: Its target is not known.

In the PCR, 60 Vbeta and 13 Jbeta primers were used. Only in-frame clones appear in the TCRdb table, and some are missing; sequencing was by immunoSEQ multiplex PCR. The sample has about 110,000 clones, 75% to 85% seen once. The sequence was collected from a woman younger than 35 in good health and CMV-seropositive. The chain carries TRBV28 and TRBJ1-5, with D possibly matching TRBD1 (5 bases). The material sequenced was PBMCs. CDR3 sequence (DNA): TGTGCCAGCAGTTTTAGGGGCGGCAGCAATCAGCCCCAGCATTTT. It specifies CASSFRGGSNQPQHF.